These T cell receptor beta chains were read from a single sample in a study of CD8 T cells in ankylosing spondylitis. MiXCR, run by TCRdb on the 5' RACE reads, gives a single entry per CDR3 protein. The sample yields approximately 400,000 distinct CDR3 sequences, roughly 26% seen once. The sample was blood, either unsorted or a sorted T cell fraction (not recorded which). All receptors derive from a male donor with ankylosing spondylitis. Both conserved end residues are part of each CDR3. The D gene is left open where the match is weak. Clone size, where shown, is once, few, many, or a class for clones that have expanded.

TRBV24-1	-	TRBJ2-5	few	CATSGRDQETQYF	TGTGCCACCAGTGGTAGGGACCAAGAGACCCAGTACTTC
TRBV7-2	-	TRBJ1-3	-	CASSLAGVDTIYF	TGTGCCAGCAGCTTAGCGGGTGTAGACACCATATATTTT
TRBV7-2	TRBD1	TRBJ2-2	few	CASSLRTGRTGELFF	TGTGCCAGCAGCTTGAGGACAGGGAGGACCGGGGAGCTGTTTTTT
TRBV25-1	-	TRBJ2-1	-	CASSDQGLPGNEQFF	TGTGCCAGCAGTGACCAAGGGCTTCCCGGGAATGAGCAGTTCTTC
TRBV29-1	TRBD1	TRBJ1-4	few	CSVYGTGGEKLFF	TGCAGCGTTTACGGGACAGGAGGCGAAAAACTGTTTTTT
TRBV4-1	-	TRBJ2-3	-	CASSRDSAPDTQYF	TGCGCCAGCAGCCGGGACTCCGCCCCAGATACGCAGTATTTT
TRBV11-2	TRBD2	TRBJ2-1	few	CATTGGRGPYNEQFF	TGTGCCACCACAGGAGGGAGGGGCCCCTACAATGAGCAGTTCTTC
TRBV12-3/TRBV12-4	TRBD2	TRBJ2-7	-	CASSPTSGVSYEQYF	TGTGCCAGCAGCCCCACTAGCGGAGTCTCCTACGAGCAGTACTTC
TRBV11-2	-	TRBJ2-1	-	CASSYGGLALSSYNEQFF	TGTGCCAGCAGCTATGGGGGGCTAGCTCTGAGCTCCTACAATGAGCAGTTCTTC
TRBV12-3/TRBV12-4	-	TRBJ1-2	-	CASSITGFGYTF	TGTGCCAGCAGTATAACAGGGTTTGGCTACACCTTC
TRBV20-1	-	TRBJ2-3	few	CSASKNSGVDTQYF	TGCAGTGCTAGTAAGAACTCCGGAGTAGATACGCAGTATTTT
TRBV3-1	TRBD2	TRBJ2-1	-	CASSQMRAGGWYNEQFF	TGTGCCAGCAGCCAAATGCGGGCGGGAGGTTGGTACAATGAGCAGTTCTTC
TRBV5-1	TRBD1	TRBJ1-2	-	CASSLGQGASGYTF	TGCGCCAGCAGCTTGGGACAGGGGGCGTCGGGCTACACCTTC
TRBV6-1	TRBD2	TRBJ2-3	-	CASRGQGLARTDTQYF	TGTGCCAGCAGGGGCCAGGGACTAGCGCGCACAGATACGCAGTATTTT
TRBV5-1	-	TRBJ1-4	few	CASSRGETNEKLFF	TGCGCCAGCAGCCGGGGGGAAACTAATGAAAAACTGTTTTTT
TRBV3-1	TRBD1	TRBJ1-1	-	CASSPLWTGTEAFF	TGTGCCAGCAGCCCCTTGTGGACAGGAACTGAAGCTTTCTTT
TRBV5-6	-	TRBJ2-2	-	CASSFAGFGELFF	TGTGCCAGCAGCTTCGCCGGGTTCGGGGAGCTGTTTTTT
TRBV4-2	-	TRBJ1-2	many	CASSQDNYGYTF	TGCGCCAGCAGCCAGGACAACTATGGCTACACCTTC
TRBV12-3/TRBV12-4	TRBD1	TRBJ2-3	-	CASSIPGTGRTDTQYF	TGTGCCAGCAGTATCCCCGGGACAGGGCGCACAGATACGCAGTATTTT
TRBV7-9	-	TRBJ2-3	few	CASSSSHTDTQYF	TGTGCCAGCAGCTCCTCACACACAGATACGCAGTATTTT
TRBV5-1	-	TRBJ1-1	-	CASSLMGARSTEAFF	TGCGCCAGCAGCCTGATGGGGGCGCGGAGCACTGAAGCTTTCTTT
TRBV25-1	-	TRBJ2-2	few	CASSEVTGTRGTGELFF	TGTGCCAGCAGTGAAGTTACGGGGACTCGGGGGACCGGGGAGCTGTTTTTT
TRBV20-1	-	TRBJ2-7	-	CSARTAVFYEQYF	TGCAGTGCTAGGACTGCCGTGTTTTACGAGCAGTACTTC
TRBV12-3/TRBV12-4	-	TRBJ1-5	-	CASSLYQPQHF	TGTGCCAGCAGTTTGTATCAGCCCCAGCATTTT